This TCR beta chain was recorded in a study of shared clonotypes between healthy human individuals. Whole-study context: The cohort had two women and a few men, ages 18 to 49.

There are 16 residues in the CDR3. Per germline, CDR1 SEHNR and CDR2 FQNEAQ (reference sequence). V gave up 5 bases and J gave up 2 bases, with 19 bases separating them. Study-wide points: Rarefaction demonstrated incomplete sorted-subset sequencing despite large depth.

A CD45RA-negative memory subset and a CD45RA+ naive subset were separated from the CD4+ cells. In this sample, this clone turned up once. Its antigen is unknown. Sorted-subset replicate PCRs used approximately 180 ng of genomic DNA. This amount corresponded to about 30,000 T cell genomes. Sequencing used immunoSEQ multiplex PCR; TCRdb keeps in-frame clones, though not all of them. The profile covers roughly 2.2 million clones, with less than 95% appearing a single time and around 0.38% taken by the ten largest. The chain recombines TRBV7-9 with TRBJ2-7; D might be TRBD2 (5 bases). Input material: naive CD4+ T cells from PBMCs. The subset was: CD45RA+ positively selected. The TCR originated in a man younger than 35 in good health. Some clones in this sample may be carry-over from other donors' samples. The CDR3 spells CASSPPGGPSPYEQYF. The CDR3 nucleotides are TGTGCCAGCAGCCCACCCGGAGGCCCATCGCCCTACGAGCAGTACTTC.